A selection of T cell receptor beta chains follows, all from one sample in a study of cytomegalovirus exposure and HLA in healthy donors. Only in-frame clones appear in the TCRdb table, and some are missing; sequencing was by immunoSEQ multiplex PCR. The table lists about 58,000 clones. Material for sequencing was PBMCs. Receptors were obtained from a young woman in good health and CMV-seronegative. Both conserved end residues are part of each CDR3. The order of the fields is clone size, V gene, J gene, CDR3 length, D gene, CDR3 protein, CDR3 DNA. The D gene is left open where the match is weak. A row's size may be missing; if present it is once, few, many or a size class.

.,TRBV30,TRBJ1-1,14,.,CAWRWGSWNTEAFF,TGTGCCTGGAGATGGGGCAGTTGGAACACTGAAGCTTTCTTT
.,TRBV29-1,TRBJ2-3,12,TRBD1,CSAGTDTDTQYF,TGCAGCGCCGGGACAGACACAGATACGCAGTATTTT
.,TRBV2,TRBJ2-2,12,TRBD2,CASRRGDGELFF,TGTGCCAGCAGGCGGGGGGACGGGGAGCTGTTTTTT
.,TRBV6-1,TRBJ2-3,13,TRBD1,CAGDRGRPDTQYF,TGTGCCGGGGACAGGGGGCGCCCAGATACGCAGTATTTT
.,TRBV18,TRBJ1-5,15,.,CASSPLSGRNQPQHF,TGTGCCAGCTCTCCCCTCTCGGGTCGCAATCAGCCCCAGCATTTT
.,TRBV23-1,TRBJ1-5,15,TRBD1,CASRPRDRENQPQHF,TGCGCCAGCAGGCCCCGGGACAGGGAAAATCAGCCCCAGCATTTT
.,TRBV7-6,TRBJ1-2,14,.,CASSPMGARGGYTF,TGTGCCAGCAGCCCCATGGGGGCCAGGGGCGGCTACACCTTC
.,TRBV27,TRBJ2-7,14,.,CASSLIEKSYEQYF,TGTGCCAGCAGTTTAATCGAGAAGAGCTACGAGCAGTACTTC
.,TRBV5-1,TRBJ1-4,16,.,CASSFLQAPSNEKLFF,TGCGCCAGCAGCTTCCTCCAGGCTCCATCTAATGAAAAACTGTTTTTT
.,TRBV10-1,TRBJ2-7,15,TRBD2,CASSHSGRALYEQYF,TGCGCCAGCAGTCACAGCGGGAGGGCCTTGTACGAGCAGTACTTC
.,TRBV18,TRBJ2-7,12,.,CASSPTTYEQYF,TGTGCCAGCTCACCAACGACATACGAGCAGTACTTC
.,TRBV5-1,TRBJ1-1,13,.,CASSLTGDTEAFF,TGCGCCAGCAGCTTGACCGGAGACACTGAAGCTTTCTTT
medium-sized,TRBV6-1,TRBJ2-7,15,TRBD2,CASSEVAGESYEQYF,TGTGCCAGCAGTGAAGTAGCGGGGGAGTCCTACGAGCAGTACTTC
.,TRBV19,TRBJ2-1,14,.,CASRPGTLVDEQFF,TGTGCCAGTAGGCCGGGAACCTTGGTCGATGAGCAGTTCTTC
.,TRBV30,TRBJ2-7,19,TRBD2,CAWSAPGLADPRSAYEQYF,TGTGCCTGGAGTGCGCCGGGACTAGCGGATCCAAGGAGCGCCTACGAGCAGTACTTC
.,TRBV5-1,TRBJ2-7,15,TRBD2,CASSLGSAGELGQYF,TGCGCCAGCAGCTTAGGATCAGCGGGAGAATTAGGGCAGTACTTC
.,TRBV10-3,TRBJ1-4,13,.,CAITSGTNEKLFF,TGTGCCATCACCAGCGGGACTAATGAAAAACTGTTTTTT
.,TRBV5-1,TRBJ2-5,16,TRBD2,CASSGGLAGIQETQYF,TGCGCCAGCAGCGGGGGACTAGCGGGAATCCAAGAGACCCAGTACTTC
.,TRBV5-1,TRBJ1-1,15,.,CASSSTNSRGTEAFF,TGCGCCAGCAGCTCGACGAATTCAAGAGGGACTGAAGCTTTCTTT
.,TRBV6-1,TRBJ1-5,14,.,CARGGVAGNQPQHF,TGTGCCAGGGGAGGGGTTGCCGGCAATCAGCCCCAGCATTTT
.,TRBV29-1,TRBJ2-7,13,.,CSVEISKVGGQYF,TGCAGCGTTGAAATAAGTAAGGTCGGGGGGCAGTACTTC
.,TRBV5-1,TRBJ2-1,17,.,CASSWKPQGALDNEQFF,TGCGCCAGCAGCTGGAAACCGCAGGGCGCTCTAGACAATGAGCAGTTCTTC
.,TRBV19,TRBJ2-5,14,TRBD1,CASRSDRGQETQYF,TGTGCCAGTAGATCGGACAGGGGGCAAGAGACCCAGTACTTC
.,TRBV6-4,TRBJ2-2,13,.,CASSTDNTGELFF,TGTGCCAGCAGCACAGACAACACCGGGGAGCTGTTTTTT
.,TRBV7-3,TRBJ2-1,14,.,CASSPGTPDNEQFF,TGTGCCAGCAGCCCCGGGACTCCCGACAATGAGCAGTTCTTC
.,TRBV15,TRBJ2-5,17,.,CATSRDLFSISGETQYF,TGTGCCACCAGCAGAGATCTCTTTAGTATCTCGGGAGAGACCCAGTACTTC
.,TRBV29-1,TRBJ1-4,14,TRBD1,CSVVTGGAGQKLFF,TGCAGCGTTGTAACAGGGGGCGCCGGGCAAAAACTGTTTTTT
.,TRBV11-1,TRBJ1-1,13,.,CASSSQVNTEAFF,TGTGCCAGCAGTTCACAGGTGAACACTGAAGCTTTCTTT
.,TRBV28,TRBJ2-2,16,TRBD2,CASSDPGGANTGELFF,TGTGCCAGCAGTGACCCGGGGGGGGCAAACACCGGGGAGCTGTTTTTT
.,TRBV4-1,TRBJ1-1,14,TRBD1,CASSQAGQRIEAFF,TGCGCCAGCAGCCAAGCGGGACAGAGAATTGAAGCTTTCTTT
.,TRBV5-4,TRBJ2-5,13,TRBD1,CASRGQAQATQYF,TGTGCCAGCAGGGGACAGGCCCAGGCGACCCAGTACTTC
.,TRBV20-1,TRBJ1-2,11,.,CSATYNDGYTF,TGCAGTGCTACTTACAACGATGGCTACACCTTC
.,TRBV18,TRBJ1-6,15,.,CASSPLPGGNSPLHF,TGTGCCAGCTCACCCCTACCCGGGGGAAATTCACCCCTCCACTTT
.,TRBV28,TRBJ2-1,16,TRBD1,CASRYYRGSSYNEQFF,TGTGCCAGCAGGTATTACAGGGGAAGCTCCTACAATGAGCAGTTCTTC
.,TRBV7-9,TRBJ1-1,16,.,CASSLAWREANTEAFF,TGTGCCAGCAGCTTAGCCTGGAGAGAGGCGAACACTGAAGCTTTCTTT
.,TRBV19,TRBJ1-1,15,TRBD1,CASSSRTGGRTEAFF,TGTGCCAGTAGTTCTCGGACAGGGGGCAGGACTGAAGCTTTCTTT
.,TRBV27,TRBJ2-7,12,.,CASRAFVHEQYF,TGTGCCAGCAGGGCATTTGTACACGAGCAGTACTTC
.,TRBV6-1,TRBJ1-1,12,.,CASSEARFGAFF,TGTGCCAGCAGTGAAGCCCGGTTCGGAGCTTTCTTT
.,TRBV5-1,TRBJ1-1,14,.,CASSLQAQNTEAFF,TGCGCCAGCAGCTTGCAGGCCCAGAACACTGAAGCTTTCTTT
.,TRBV2,TRBJ2-1,15,TRBD1,CASSSTGGSDNEQFF,TGTGCCAGCAGTTCGACAGGGGGGTCCGACAATGAGCAGTTCTTC